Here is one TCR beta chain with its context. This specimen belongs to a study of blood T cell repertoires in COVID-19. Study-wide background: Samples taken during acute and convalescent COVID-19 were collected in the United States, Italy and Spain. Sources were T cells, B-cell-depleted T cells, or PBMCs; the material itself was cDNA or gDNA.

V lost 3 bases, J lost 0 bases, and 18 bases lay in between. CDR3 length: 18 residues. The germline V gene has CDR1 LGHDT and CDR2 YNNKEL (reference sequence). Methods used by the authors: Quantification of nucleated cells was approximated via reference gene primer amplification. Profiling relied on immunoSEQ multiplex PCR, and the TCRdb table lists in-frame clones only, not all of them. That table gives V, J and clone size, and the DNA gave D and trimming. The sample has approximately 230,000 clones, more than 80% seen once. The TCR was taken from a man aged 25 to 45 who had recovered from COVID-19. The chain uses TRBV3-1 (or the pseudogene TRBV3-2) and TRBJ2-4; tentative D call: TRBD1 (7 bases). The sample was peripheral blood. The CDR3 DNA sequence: TGTGCCAGCAGCCACCGGACAGGCGGGGATAGAGCCAAAAACATTCAGTACTTC. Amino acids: CASSHRTGGDRAKNIQYF.